This T cell receptor beta chain was retrieved from a study of T cell repertoires in cytomegalovirus infection. From the reads, TCRdb called clonotypes with MiXCR, one entry per CDR3 protein. This sample carries nearly 70,000 distinct CDR3 sequences, about 22% of them seen once, and the ten largest clones take approximately 79%. In the case of this clonotype: Its antigen is still unknown.

The CDR3 runs to 14 residues. The V end lost 4 bases, the J end lost 0 bases, and 10 bases lay between the germline ends. The germline gives CDR1 SGHNT, CDR2 YYREEE (reference sequence). V usage is TRBV5-4 and J usage is TRBJ2-5; no clear D gene. This TCR derives from a human donor in good health (CMV status not recorded). Some clones in this sample may be carry-over from other donors' samples. Sequencing input: PBMCs, sequenced either directly or after in vitro stimulation (not recorded which). The CDR3 region has the DNA TGTGCCAGCAGCCACGGACGAGACCAAGAGACCCAGTACTTC. Protein: CASSHGRDQETQYF.